These 9 T cell receptor beta chains share one sample of origin, sequenced in a study of blood T cells in healthy people across ages (dated by TCRdb to about 2015). The library was made by 5' RACE. The instrument given in TCRdb is Illumina HiSeq 2500. A second PCR of roughly 6 to 12 cycles was performed with a sample-barcoded 5' primer and a J-beta primer mix. The public reads were reanalyzed by TCRdb: fastp trimming at Q25, MiXCR alignment, in-frame beta chains only. Each entry is one CDR3 protein sequence, shown with its most common DNA and genes. The sample table records about 810,000 distinct CDR3 sequences; approximately 35% of these occur just once. 13% of the sample is in the top ten clones. The sequencing sample was made of blood. The source is a man aged 18 to 30 in good health.

As for this clonotype: One end of the junction fails to match germline, which may point to a read error. The gene calls are TRBV12-3 or TRBV12-4 and TRBJ1-1; tentatively, D is TRBD1 (5 bases). The CDR3 is 15 residues long. CDR3 sequence reads: CASSLGVVRVTEAFF. CDR3 bases: TGTGCCAGCAGCTTAGGGGTAGTAAGGGTTACTGAAGCTTTCTTT.

The J gene is TRBJ2-5, the V gene TRBV5-4, with TRBD1 as a possible D gene (5 bases). This CDR3 is 14 amino acids long. CDR1 is SGHNT and CDR2 is YYREEE in the germline V gene (reference sequence). Trimming removed 4 bases from V and 2 bases from J, with 12 bases in between. CDR3 in DNA: TGTGCCAGCAGCCCGCCAGGGTGGCAAGAGACCCAGTACTTC. Protein sequence: CASSPPGWQETQYF.

This sequence joins TRBV7-3 and TRBJ1-1, with no clear D. Germline V CDR1 and CDR2: SGHTA, FQGTGA. V was clipped by 5 bases and J by 4 bases, with 14 bases between them. This CDR3 contains 14 residues. The chain's CDR3 is CASSPSGGSTEAFF. CDR3 DNA: TGTGCCAGCAGCCCAAGTGGAGGGAGCACTGAAGCTTTCTTT.

Only a few counts were recorded for this clonotype. This chain uses TRBV7-2 with TRBJ2-1; 8 bases are shared with TRBD2. With 1 base clipped from V and 2 bases from J, the junction kept 1 base outside the gene matches. The CDR3 is 15 amino acids. Germline CDR1 and CDR2: SGHTA and FQGNSA. CDR3 in DNA: TGTGCCAGCAGCTTAGACGGGGGGGCCTACAATGAGCAGTTCTTC. Translating it yields CASSLDGGAYNEQFF.

The chain links TRBV12-3 or TRBV12-4 to TRBJ1-1; perhaps TRBD1 as D (6 bases). The V gene lost 4 bases and the J gene lost 6 bases, with 9 bases spanning the gap. This CDR3 region has 12 residues. CDR3 nucleotides: TGTGCCAGCAGTTCAGGGGTATCTGAAGCTTTCTTT. Amino acid sequence: CASSSGVSEAFF.

Comments on this clonotype: A much bigger clone sits one base away, suggesting this may be a read error. The chain uses TRBV5-1 and TRBJ2-7; TRBD2 matches at 7 bases. Germline V gene sequence: CDR1 SGHRS, CDR2 YFSETQ. CDR3 length: 14 amino acids. This CDR3 reads CASSFQGGSYGQYF. CDR3 coding DNA: TGCGCCAGCAGCTTCCAGGGAGGGTCCTACGGGCAGTACTTC.

This clonotype has a count of ten or more. The V gene is TRBV6-6, the J gene TRBJ2-3; D is possibly TRBD2 (6 bases). V was pared by 5 bases and J by 14 bases, with 17 bases between. Looked up from germline, CDR1 is MNHNY and CDR2 is SVGAGI (reference sequence). This CDR3 is built from 12 residues. In DNA, the CDR3 is TGTGCCAGCAGTCGAGCCCGGGACTCTCTGTATTTT. This translates into CASSRARDSLYF.

About this clonotype: A much larger clonotype is one base distant, so this may be a read error. V is TRBV9 and J is TRBJ2-5; D is ambiguous. Trimming removed 7 bases from V and 11 bases from J, with 15 bases in between. CDR1 is SGDLS, CDR2 YYNGEE, per germline. This CDR3 has 11 amino acids. CDR3 nucleotides: TGTGCCAGCGGAAGTCACAATGAGCAGTACTTC. Protein: CASGSHNEQYF.

This clonotype was observed at least ten times. The chain combines TRBV20-1 with TRBJ1-2, with D possibly TRBD1 on 5 matching bases. CDR3 size: 13 residues. The germline V gene has CDR1 DFQATT and CDR2 SNEGSKA (reference sequence). Trimming removed 1 base from V and 6 bases from J, with 12 bases in between. The DNA for the CDR3 is TGCAGTGCTAGAGCCTTGGGGGACCATGGCTACACCTTC. It encodes CSARALGDHGYTF.